This entry is about one T cell receptor beta chain. The antigen this receptor binds is unknown. There are no base qualities to consult, and no much larger clone falls within one base. Clipping removes 6 bases from V and 2 bases from J, with 3 as the unmatched junction base count. The CDR3 spans 14 residues, from the cysteine through the phenylalanine. The retained sequence is limited to the CDR3, 42 bases, with the frame set at the first base. CDR1 is given as SQVTM and CDR2 as ANQGSEA, both from the germline V gene. Using the deep immunoSEQ assay, TCR CDR3 regions were amplified from genomic DNA by multiplex PCR. Genomic DNA extracted from each cell subset was distributed evenly over all wells of several immunoSEQ 96-well plates, and each plate served as one replicate. For sorted subsets, each replicate PCR was loaded with approximately 200 ng genomic DNA, equivalent to some 27,000 T cell genomes. Purified libraries were measured with a Qubit 3.0 fluorometer, size-checked on a Bioanalyzer 2100, and measured again with the KAPA Library Quantification kit. Every immunoSEQ 96-well plate was sequenced on a separate single-read 150-cycle Illumina NextSeq 550 flow cell. In the paper's pipeline: Because the immunoSEQ output held only junctional sequences and lacked quality scores, the filtering could not match the filtering applied to full-length reads. To assign V/J genes and CDR3, sequences were annotated using PyIR, a Python wrapper for IgBLAST v1.9, with IMGT germline references. Any read was removed if the V/J assignment was weak (E-value above 1e-6), the CDR3 was missing, or the read contained stop codons, out-of-frame junctions, or ambiguous translated residues. V3J clonotypes were defined as sequences sharing an identical inferred V gene, J gene, and CDR3 amino acid sequence. Percentage overlap between repertoires was calculated by dividing the number of shared unique clonotypes by the size of the smaller repertoire. Repertoire richness was assessed with RTK rarefaction, the Chao1 estimator, and Recon v2.1 estimates of unobserved clonotypes. OLGA was used to compute generation probabilities for all TCRbeta clonotypes that the gDNA method yielded from a handful of donors. Held by TCRdb, this immuneACCESS table contains in-frame sequences only and omits some clones. Under half of the omission traces to an unresolved V gene where checked; the cause of the rest is unknown. The DNA gave D and trimming, while V, J and clone size come from that table. For this sample there are 2 million to 3 million clones; 80% to 95% appear just once. The top ten clonotypes cover 0.36% of the sample.

This entry is derived from a study of shared clonotypes between healthy human individuals (dated by TCRdb to about 2020). With respect to the entire study: The cohort comprised a couple of women and a few men aged 18 to 49 years. For each donor, CD4 naive and CD4 memory were each run on three plates, CD8 naive on two plates, and CD8 memory on one plate. The study deeply sequenced blood TCR repertoires of about 5 healthy adults to estimate repertoire size and the extent of clonotype sharing between individuals. Each donor's leukapheresis produced roughly between roughly 0.9 and 9 billion PBMCs. To increase sequencing depth and limit assay-specific biases, different laboratories used diverse techniques to prepare libraries and sequence TCR repertoires.

Healthy HIV-negative adults with no recently reported acute infections or vaccinations were included as donors. All donors were Caucasian adults living in Nashville, Tennessee, USA. CD4+ T cells were enriched by magnetic negative selection; naive cells were then positively selected on CD45RA, and the negative fraction formed the memory subset. Blood was obtained by leukapheresis, after which PBMCs were separated by Ficoll-Histopaque density gradient centrifugation and cryopreserved in liquid nitrogen vapor phase. Purity and quantity of every magnetically sorted T cell population were checked by analytical flow cytometry. Genomic DNA was isolated from every sorted fraction and measured by UV absorbance on a Nanodrop 2000c. Points the paper makes about the study in general: Sampling was restricted to blood, and TCR repertoires in tissue are likely to differ from TCR repertoires in blood. Incomplete sequencing was indicated by rarefaction of sorted-subset datasets, despite the large sequencing depth. Based on pairwise subsampling, the degree of clonotype sharing among donors was expected to be affected by sequencing depth. The genetic and exposure-history diversity represented was limited by the small number of donors. Naive subsets generally had larger estimated clonotype richness than memory subsets. When four donors were compared, the shared fraction of clonotypes was approximately 5% for naive CD4, over 3% for naive CD8, 2% to 2.5% for memory CD4, and approximately 0.4% for memory CD8. Higher generation probabilities were observed for clonotypes shared by all four sorted-subset donors than for non-shared clonotypes.

The sample consisted of naive CD4+ T cells from PBMCs. The label giving this sample's cell subset or site can be read as: CD45RA+ positively selected. This clonotype originated in a man between 18 and 29 years old in good health. Some clones in this sample may be carry-over from other donors' samples. The chain joins TRBV29-1 to TRBJ2-5, with TRBD2 identical over 13 junction bases. The DNA is as follows: TGCAGCGTCGGACTAGCGGGAGTGCAAGAGACCCAGTACTTC. Its protein reads: CSVGLAGVQETQYF.